These T cell receptor beta chains were read from a single sample in a study of T cell responses to AZD1222 COVID-19 vaccine. Clones were sequenced by immunoSEQ multiplex PCR, and TCRdb holds only the in-frame ones, with some missing. Of about 130,000 clones in the sample, about nine tenths were seen once. The input for sequencing was peripheral blood, taken on day 0 of AZD1222 vaccination. The origin of the receptors is an adult in good health. The CDR3 runs from the conserved cysteine through the conserved F or W. D genes are given only for firm matches. Clone size appears in some rows only: once, few, many, or a class for an expanded clone.

TRBD1 | TRBJ1-5 | . | TRBV19 | TGTGCCAGTAGTATCTGGCAGGGGGATAGCAATCAGCCCCAGCATTTT | CASSIWQGDSNQPQHF
TRBD1 | TRBJ1-2 | . | TRBV10-2 | TGCGCCAGCAGGGGGTCGTGGACAGGGGAGGGCTTCTATGGCTACACCTTC | CASRGSWTGEGFYGYTF
. | TRBJ2-3 | . | TRBV10-3 | TGTGCCATCAGTGAGACGGGGGATCCCCTTAGCACAGATACGCAGTATTTT | CAISETGDPLSTDTQYF
TRBD2 | TRBJ2-3 | . | TRBV30 | TGTGCCTGGACTAGCGGGGGGGCAGATACGCAGTATTTT | CAWTSGGADTQYF
TRBD2 | TRBJ2-3 | . | TRBV7-3 | TGTGCCAGCAGCTTACCCCAAGCGGGGGATACGCAGTATTTT | CASSLPQAGDTQYF
. | TRBJ2-2 | . | TRBV10-3 | TGTGCCATCACCCTGGACTCCGGGGAGCTGTTTTTT | CAITLDSGELFF
. | TRBJ1-4 | . | TRBV7-9 | TGTGCCAGCAGCTTAGGATCCGTAGAAGAAAAACTGTTTTTT | CASSLGSVEEKLFF
TRBD1 | TRBJ2-2 | . | TRBV11-3 | TGTGCCAGCAGCTTACTTAGTGGGACAGGGTCGACCGGGGAGCTGTTTTTT | CASSLLSGTGSTGELFF
TRBD1 | TRBJ1-5 | . | TRBV2 | TGTGCCAGCACCTGGACAGGTGGGGGCAATCAGCCCCAGCATTTT | CASTWTGGGNQPQHF
. | TRBJ1-1 | once | TRBV25-1 | TGTGCCAGCAGTGAAATGGGACGGGACACTGAAGCTTTCTTT | CASSEMGRDTEAFF
. | TRBJ1-2 | . | TRBV6-6 | TGTGCCAGCAACCTTGGGACAAACTATGGCTACACCTTC | CASNLGTNYGYTF
. | TRBJ1-6 | . | TRBV7-2 | TGTGCCAGCAGCCCCTTACCTCCCGGGGTGGATCCCCTCCACTTT | CASSPLPPGVDPLHF
. | TRBJ2-5 | . | TRBV4-3 | TGCGCCAGCAGCCAATACGCCCCAGGGACCCCGAGGCAAGAGACCCAGTACTTC | CASSQYAPGTPRQETQYF
TRBD1 | TRBJ1-2 | . | TRBV11-2 | TGTGCCAGCAGCTTTGCGGCAGGGGGGAGCTATGGCTACACCTTC | CASSFAAGGSYGYTF
. | TRBJ2-3 | . | TRBV10-1 | TGCGCCAGCAGTGAAGGGTTGGGGGATACGCAGTATTTT | CASSEGLGDTQYF
TRBD2 | TRBJ2-3 | . | TRBV4-2 | TGTGCCAGCAGCCCCGTCCCCGGGACTAGCGGGGGGGGGCCGTATTTT | CASSPVPGTSGGGPYF
TRBD2 | TRBJ2-3 | . | TRBV25-1 | TGTGCCAGCAGCGGCATAGCGGGGCTCACAGATACGCAGTATTTT | CASSGIAGLTDTQYF
. | TRBJ2-2 | . | TRBV7-6 | TGTGCCAGCAGCCCTCAACCCGGGGCTCTGGCTGGGGAGCTGTTTTTT | CASSPQPGALAGELFF
TRBD2 | TRBJ2-2 | . | TRBV10-3 | TGTGCCATCAGCGGCGGGGGGGGCACCGGGGAGCTGTTTTTT | CAISGGGGTGELFF
. | TRBJ2-2 | . | TRBV24-1 | TGTGCCACCAGTGATTGGACACGGGGTACCGGGGAGCTGTTTTTT | CATSDWTRGTGELFF
TRBD2 | TRBJ2-6 | . | TRBV7-3 | TGTGCCAGCAGCTTTTTCCCTAGCGGGGGCTTCTCTGGGGCCAACGTCCTGACTTTC | CASSFFPSGGFSGANVLTF
. | TRBJ1-2 | . | TRBV4-3 | TGCGCCAGCAGCCAGGAAACAGGGTGGAGCTATGGCTACACCTTC | CASSQETGWSYGYTF
. | TRBJ2-4 | . | TRBV7-9 | TGTGCCAGCAGCCGATTATCGCTATTAGCCAAAAACATTCAGTACTTC | CASSRLSLLAKNIQYF
TRBD2 | TRBJ2-7 | . | TRBV7-9 | TGTGCCAGCAGCTTAATCGGGGGGTTCTCCTACGAGCAGTACTTC | CASSLIGGFSYEQYF
. | TRBJ2-2 | . | TRBV7-8 | TGTGCCAGCAACCCCCAGGCTCACTATGGGTACACACACAGCGGGGAGCTGTTTTTT | CASNPQAHYGYTHSGELFF
. | TRBJ1-2 | . | TRBV7-2 | TGTGCCAGCAGCCCCTGGACAGATCCTGGCTACACCTTC | CASSPWTDPGYTF
TRBD2 | TRBJ2-1 | . | TRBV5-4 | TGTGCCAGCAGCTCAGCGGGGGGGCCTGTCAATGAGCAGTTCTTC | CASSSAGGPVNEQFF
. | TRBJ2-5 | . | TRBV6-5 | TGTGCCAGCAGGGCAGGGGTGGAGACCCAGTACTTC | CASRAGVETQYF
TRBD2 | TRBJ2-1 | . | TRBV11-1 | TGTGCCAGCAGTTTCACTAGCGGGGACCACAATGAGCAGTTCTTC | CASSFTSGDHNEQFF
. | TRBJ2-7 | . | TRBV9 | TGTGCCAGCAGCGTAGGACACAGCACCTACGAGCAGTACTTC | CASSVGHSTYEQYF
. | TRBJ2-5 | . | TRBV9 | TGTGCCAGCAGCGTAAGCAGTTGGGAGACCCAGTACTTC | CASSVSSWETQYF
. | TRBJ2-7 | once | TRBV19 | TGTGCCAGTAGTGGGAGGGGGTACGAGCAGTACTTC | CASSGRGYEQYF
. | TRBJ2-3 | . | TRBV6-6 | TGTGCCAGCACCTTCGGGGGTGTGGATACGCAGTATTTT | CASTFGGVDTQYF
. | TRBJ1-4 | . | TRBV4-3 | TGCGCCAGCAGCCAAGGGATGGCTAATGAAAAACTGTTTTTT | CASSQGMANEKLFF
. | TRBJ2-3 | . | TRBV4-1 | TGCGCCAGCAGCCATCCCCCGGGGGGCCGTAGCACAGATACGCAGTATTTT | CASSHPPGGRSTDTQYF
. | TRBJ1-2 | . | TRBV3-1/TRBV3-2 | TGTGCCAGCAGCCACCGGTCGGGGGGGGCGTTTGGCTACACCTTC | CASSHRSGGAFGYTF
TRBD1 | TRBJ1-2 | . | TRBV6-2/TRBV6-3 | TGTGCCAGCAGTTACTCGCGGACAGGGTCAAACTATGGCTACACCTTC | CASSYSRTGSNYGYTF
. | TRBJ1-2 | . | TRBV27 | TGTGCCAGCAGTTTAGGCCCCCACGCAGCTAACTATGGCTACACCTTC | CASSLGPHAANYGYTF
. | TRBJ2-1 | . | TRBV7-6 | TGTGCCAGCAGCTTAGCCTTCAATGAGCAGTTCTTC | CASSLAFNEQFF
TRBD1 | TRBJ1-2 | . | TRBV14 | TGTGCCAGCAGCATACGGACAGGGGAATATGGCTACACCTTC | CASSIRTGEYGYTF
. | TRBJ1-3 | . | TRBV10-2 | TGCGCCAGCAGTGAGGGCGGGGAGAACACCATATATTTT | CASSEGGENTIYF